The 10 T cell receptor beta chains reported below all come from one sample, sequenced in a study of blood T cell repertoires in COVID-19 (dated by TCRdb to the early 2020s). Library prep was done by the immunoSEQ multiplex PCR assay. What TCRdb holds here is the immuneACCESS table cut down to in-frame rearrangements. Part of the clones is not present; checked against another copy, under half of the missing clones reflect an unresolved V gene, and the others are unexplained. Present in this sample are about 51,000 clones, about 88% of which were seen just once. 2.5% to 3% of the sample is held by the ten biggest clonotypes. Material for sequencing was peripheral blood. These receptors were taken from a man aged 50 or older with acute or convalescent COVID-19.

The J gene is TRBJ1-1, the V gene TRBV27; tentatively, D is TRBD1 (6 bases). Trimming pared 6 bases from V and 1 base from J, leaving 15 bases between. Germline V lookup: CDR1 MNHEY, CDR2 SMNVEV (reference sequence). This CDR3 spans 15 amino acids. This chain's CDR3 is CASRDGRGRNTEAFF. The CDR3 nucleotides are TGTGCCAGCAGAGATGGCAGGGGAAGGAACACTGAAGCTTTCTTT.

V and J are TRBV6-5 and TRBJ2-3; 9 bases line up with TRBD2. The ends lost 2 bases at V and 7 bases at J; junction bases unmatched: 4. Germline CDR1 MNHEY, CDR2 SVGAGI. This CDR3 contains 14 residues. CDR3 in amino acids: CASSYGGGGNTQYF. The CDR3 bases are TGTGCCAGCAGTTACGGCGGGGGGGGTAATACGCAGTATTTT.

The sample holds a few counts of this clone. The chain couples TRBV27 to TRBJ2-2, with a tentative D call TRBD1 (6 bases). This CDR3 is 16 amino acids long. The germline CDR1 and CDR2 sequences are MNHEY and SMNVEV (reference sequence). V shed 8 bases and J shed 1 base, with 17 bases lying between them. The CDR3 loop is CASFPSGTRNTGELFF. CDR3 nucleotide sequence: TGTGCCAGCTTCCCCTCCGGGACACGGAACACCGGGGAGCTGTTTTTT.

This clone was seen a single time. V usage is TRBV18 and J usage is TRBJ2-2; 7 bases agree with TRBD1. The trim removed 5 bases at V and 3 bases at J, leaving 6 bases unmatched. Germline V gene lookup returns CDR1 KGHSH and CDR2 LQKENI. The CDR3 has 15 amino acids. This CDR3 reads CASSKRQGDTGELFF. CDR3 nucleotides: TGTGCCAGCTCAAAACGGCAGGGGGACACCGGGGAGCTGTTTTTT.

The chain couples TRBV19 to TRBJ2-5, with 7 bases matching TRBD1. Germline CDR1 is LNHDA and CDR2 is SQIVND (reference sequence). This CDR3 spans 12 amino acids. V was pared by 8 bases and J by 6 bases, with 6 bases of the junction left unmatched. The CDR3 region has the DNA TGTGCCAGTTCCGGGACAGTAAAGACCCAGTACTTC. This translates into CASSGTVKTQYF.

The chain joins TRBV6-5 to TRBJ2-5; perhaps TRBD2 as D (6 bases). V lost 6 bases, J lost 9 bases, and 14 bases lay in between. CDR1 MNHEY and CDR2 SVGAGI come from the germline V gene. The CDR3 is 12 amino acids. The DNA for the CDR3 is TGTGCCAGCAGAGACGGTCCGGGGGCCCAGTACTTC. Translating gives CASRDGPGAQYF.

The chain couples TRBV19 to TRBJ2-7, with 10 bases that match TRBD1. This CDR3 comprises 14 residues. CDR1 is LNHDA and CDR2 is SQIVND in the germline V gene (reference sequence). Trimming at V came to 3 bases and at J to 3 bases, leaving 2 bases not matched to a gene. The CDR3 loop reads CASSMTGGVYEQYF. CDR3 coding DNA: TGTGCCAGTAGTATGACAGGGGGCGTCTACGAGCAGTACTTC.

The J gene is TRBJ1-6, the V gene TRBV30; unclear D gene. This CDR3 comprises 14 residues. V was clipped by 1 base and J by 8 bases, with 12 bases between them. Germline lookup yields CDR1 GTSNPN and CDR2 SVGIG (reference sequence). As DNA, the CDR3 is TGTGCCTGGAGTGGTAGGGCGGGTGATTCACCCCTCCACTTT. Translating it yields CAWSGRAGDSPLHF.

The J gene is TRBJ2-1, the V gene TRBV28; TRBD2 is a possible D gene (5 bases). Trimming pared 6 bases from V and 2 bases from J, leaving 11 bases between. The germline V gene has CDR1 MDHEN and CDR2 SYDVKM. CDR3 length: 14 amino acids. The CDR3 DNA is TGTGCCAGCAGCCTCAGCGGAACCTACAATGAGCAGTTCTTC. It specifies CASSLSGTYNEQFF.

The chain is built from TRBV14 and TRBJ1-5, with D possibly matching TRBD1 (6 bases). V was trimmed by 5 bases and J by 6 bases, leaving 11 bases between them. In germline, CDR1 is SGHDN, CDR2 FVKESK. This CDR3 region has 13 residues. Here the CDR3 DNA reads TGTGCCAGCAGCAAGGGGGGGAGTCAGCCCCAGCATTTT. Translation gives CASSKGGSQPQHF. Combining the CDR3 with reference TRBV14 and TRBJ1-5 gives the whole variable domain EAGVTQFPSHSVIEKGQTVTLRCDPISGHDNLYWYRRVMGKEIKFLLHFVKESKQDESGMPNNRFLAERTGGTYSTLKVQPAELEDSGVYFCASSKGGSQPQHFGDGTRLSIL.